This passage covers 20 T cell receptor beta chains from one sample sequenced in a study of cytomegalovirus exposure and HLA in healthy donors. Primers included in the PCR were 60 Vbeta and 13 Jbeta primers. The data were produced by immunoSEQ multiplex PCR, yet TCRdb's version contains in-frame clones alone and is incomplete. The table has about 86,000 clones, 60% to 80% seen once. Sequencing input: PBMCs. The receptors shown here come from a man aged 60 to 69 in good health and CMV-seronegative.

This clone was detected a few times. The chain uses TRBV5-1 and TRBJ2-7, with D maybe TRBD2 (5 bases). V shed 3 bases and J shed 6 bases, with 31 bases lying between them. CDR1 SGHRS and CDR2 YFSETQ come from the germline V gene. The CDR3 totals 19 residues. CDR3 bases: TGCGCCAGCAGCTCGGAGGCGGCTACTATAACGAGCCTGGGTCTCGAGCAGTACTTC. Amino acid sequence: CASSSEAATITSLGLEQYF. The complete variable domain, with remaining parts taken from reference TRBV5-1 and TRBJ2-7, reads KAGVTQTPRYLIKTRGQQVTLSCSPISGHRSVSWYQQTPGQGLQFLFEYFSETQRNKGNFPGRFSGRQFSNSRSEMNVSTLELGDSALYLCASSSEAATITSLGLEQYFGPGTRLTVT.

The J gene is TRBJ2-1, the V gene TRBV6-4, with 14 bases matching TRBD2. The V gene's germline CDR1 is MRHNA and CDR2 SNTAGT. The V segment lost 0 bases and the J segment 9 bases; nucleotides outside the gene matches: 7. The CDR3 covers 17 residues. The CDR3: CASSDSGLAGGQGEQFF. The CDR3 DNA follows: TGTGCCAGCAGTGACTCAGGACTAGCGGGGGGACAGGGTGAGCAGTTCTTC.

The genes are TRBV15 and TRBJ1-1, with D uncertain. Between the trimmed V and J ends, which lost 0 bases and 1 base, there was a span of 21 bases. Germline lookup yields CDR1 LNHNV and CDR2 YYDKDF (reference sequence). This CDR3 contains 19 residues. In nucleotides, the CDR3 is TGTGCCACCAGCAGAGATCTGGGAGGAACTAACATGAGGAACACTGAAGCTTTCTTT. This encodes CATSRDLGGTNMRNTEAFF.

DNA for the CDR3: TGTGCCAGCAGATCGGGACAGGGGGTGTGGCAGCCCCAGCATTTT. This translates into CASRSGQGVWQPQHF. V and J are TRBV28 and TRBJ1-5; 11 bases are shared with TRBD1. In germline, CDR1 is MDHEN, CDR2 SYDVKM. The CDR3 contains 15 residues. V was pared by 6 bases and J by 7 bases, with 8 bases of the junction left unmatched.

This chain links TRBV19 with TRBJ1-1; no firm D call. The germline V and J ends were trimmed by 5 bases and 5 bases, with 24 bases remaining between them. This CDR3 has 17 amino acids. The germline CDR1 and CDR2 sequences are LNHDA and SQIVND (reference sequence). The CDR3 loop reads CASSPWAGTVLRTEAFF. The CDR3 DNA reads TGTGCCAGTAGTCCGTGGGCCGGAACTGTCCTTCGAACTGAAGCTTTCTTT.

This clone has a single count. This CDR3 reads CAWSPSIQGSDEQYF. CDR3 nucleotides: TGTGCCTGGAGTCCGAGTATACAGGGTAGCGACGAGCAGTACTTC. The V gene is TRBV30, the J gene TRBJ2-7, with D possibly being TRBD1 (6 bases). Germline CDR1 GTSNPN, CDR2 SVGIG (reference sequence). Trimming took off 2 bases at V and 5 bases at J, with 19 bases between the two ends. The CDR3 is 15 residues long. The full variable domain, in which reference TRBV30 and TRBJ2-7 provide the parts outside the CDR3, is SQTIHQWPATLVQPVGSPLSLECTVEGTSNPNLYWYRQAAGRGLQLLFYSVGIGQISSEVPQNLSASRPQDRQFILSSKKLLLSDSGFYLCAWSPSIQGSDEQYFGPGTRLTVT.

The chain is built from TRBV27 and TRBJ2-1, with D perhaps TRBD2 (6 bases). Germline CDR1 reads MNHEY; CDR2 reads SMNVEV (reference sequence). The CDR3 has 13 residues. Trimming stripped 4 bases from V and 10 bases from J, with 14 bases between. The CDR3 spells CASSWGTHLEQFF. The CDR3 coding sequence is TGTGCCAGCAGTTGGGGGACTCACCTGGAGCAGTTCTTC.

The chain employs TRBV19 and TRBJ1-5; D not resolved. Germline CDR1 reads LNHDA; CDR2 reads SQIVND (reference sequence). The V gene lost 3 bases and the J gene lost 6 bases, with 9 bases spanning the gap. CDR3 size: 13 residues. The CDR3 nucleotides are TGTGCCAGTAGTATGCAGATATCTCAGCCCCAGCATTTT. Its protein product is CASSMQISQPQHF.

The chain is built from TRBV19 and TRBJ1-1; D not certain. V was clipped by 3 bases and J by 0 bases, with 17 bases between them. Germline lookup yields CDR1 LNHDA and CDR2 SQIVND (reference sequence). The CDR3 runs 17 residues. The CDR3 is CASSISPAGSMNTEAFF. The CDR3 DNA follows: TGTGCCAGTAGTATTAGTCCGGCGGGATCGATGAACACTGAAGCTTTCTTT.

The rearrangement links TRBV6-1 to TRBJ2-3; perhaps TRBD1 as D (5 bases). Trimming shortened V by 10 bases and J by 3 bases, and 17 bases separated the two germline ends. Germline assignment: CDR1 MNHNS and CDR2 SASEGT. The CDR3 contains 14 residues. CDR3 coding DNA: TGTGCCAAAAAACAGGACAACTGGACAGATACGCAGTATTTT. Protein sequence: CAKKQDNWTDTQYF.

This chain uses TRBV18 with TRBJ2-1; D might be TRBD2 (6 bases). V lost 2 bases and J lost 10, with 9 bases in between. The germline CDR1 and CDR2 sequences are KGHSH and LQKENI. This CDR3 has 12 residues. The CDR3 nucleotides are TGTGCCAGCTCACCATACGGAGGGGAGCAGTTCTTC. Its protein is CASSPYGGEQFF.

The chain links TRBV7-2 to TRBJ1-5, with no clear D. CDR1 and CDR2 (germline): SGHTA, FQGNSA. The CDR3 runs to 13 residues. The ends were cut back, 5 bases at V and 6 bases at J, with 11 bases in the middle. CDR3 nucleotides: TGTGCCAGCAGCCCCCGCGGAGGTCAGCCCCAGCATTTT. Translation: CASSPRGGQPQHF.

J is TRBJ2-7 and V is TRBV5-4; the D gene is possibly TRBD2 (6 bases). The CDR3 runs to 14 residues. The V gene's germline CDR1 is SGHNT and CDR2 YYREEE (reference sequence). The V and J ends lost 0 bases and 6 bases respectively, with 13 bases between them. CDR3 region: CASSLAGDSPEQYF. The CDR3 DNA reads TGTGCCAGCAGCTTGGCCGGGGACTCCCCCGAGCAGTACTTC.

V usage is TRBV13 and J usage is TRBJ2-1, with 7 bases that match TRBD2. The germline V gene has CDR1 PRHDT and CDR2 FYEKMQ (reference sequence). CDR3 length: 16 residues. The V and J ends lost 7 bases and 7 bases, in that order; junction bases with no gene match: 16. CDR3 region: CASKLLTSLRRNEQFF. CDR3 nucleotides: TGTGCCAGCAAGCTACTGACTAGCCTTAGGAGGAATGAGCAGTTCTTC.

This clone was detected only a few times. The V and J genes are TRBV6-6 and TRBJ1-1; 8 nucleotides match TRBD1. J lost 3 bases, V lost 5 bases, and 8 bases had no gene match. Germline V gene data show CDR1 as MNHNY and CDR2 as SVGAGI (reference sequence). The CDR3 runs to 15 residues. The CDR3 spells CASSDRTGRHTEAFF. The DNA of the CDR3 is TGTGCCAGCAGTGACAGGACAGGGCGACACACTGAAGCTTTCTTT.

The CDR3: CASSLILAGRSTDTQYF. The CDR3 DNA is TGTGCCAGCAGCTTGATACTAGCGGGACGGAGCACAGATACGCAGTATTTT. The chain combines TRBV7-9 with TRBJ2-3; 10 bases match TRBD2. After removal of 3 bases from V and 0 bases from J, the junction contained 6 bases not matched to a gene. Per germline, CDR1 SEHNR and CDR2 FQNEAQ (reference sequence). The CDR3 sequence is 17 residues long.

The V call is TRBV6-1, the J call TRBJ1-4, with 9 bases that match TRBD1. This CDR3 comprises 14 residues. V gave up 9 bases and J gave up 4 bases; unmatched junction bases: 6. The germline gives CDR1 MNHNS, CDR2 SASEGT. CDR3 sequence reads: CASEGGQGNEKLFF. The CDR3 DNA reads TGTGCCAGTGAGGGGGGACAGGGTAATGAAAAACTGTTTTTT.

In this sample, this clone turned up a few times. V and J are TRBV9 and TRBJ1-1; D call uncertain. The CDR3 totals 12 residues. V was pared by 4 bases and J by 3 bases, with 7 bases between. CDR1 and CDR2 from the germline V gene are SGDLS and YYNGEE. This chain's CDR3 is CASSSQDTEAFF. Written as DNA, the CDR3 is TGTGCCAGCAGCTCTCAGGACACTGAAGCTTTCTTT.

This clone was counted a few times. The rearrangement uses TRBV2 and TRBJ2-7; D not resolved. CDR1 and CDR2 from the germline V gene are SNHLY and FYNNEI. V gave up 4 bases and J gave up 7 bases, with 14 bases separating them. This CDR3 spans 13 amino acids. CDR3 sequence reads: CASSGGPPAEQYF. CDR3 bases: TGTGCCAGCAGTGGTGGGCCCCCAGCAGAGCAGTACTTC. Looking up the rest from reference TRBV2 and TRBJ2-7 gives the full variable domain: EPEVTQTPSHQVTQMGQEVILRCVPISNHLYFYWYRQILGQKVEFLVSFYNNEISEKSEIFDDQFSVERPDGSNFTLKIRSTKLEDSAMYFCASSGGPPAEQYFGPGTRLTVT.

The chain employs TRBV10-1 and TRBJ2-7; TRBD2 is a possible D gene (6 bases). With 4 bases removed from V and 6 bases from J, the gap between germline ends came to 10 bases. Germline V CDR1 and CDR2: WNHNN, SYGVQD (reference sequence). This CDR3 is built from 12 residues. The CDR3 DNA is TGCGCCAGCAGTGCGGCGGGATCCGAGCAGTACTTC. It is translated as CASSAAGSEQYF.